This T cell receptor (beta chain) was found in a study of yellow fever vaccine responses in identical twins. Overall study findings and caveats: A vaccine T cell response that seemed partly convergent and partly personalized was reported in twins.

TCRdb recomputed calls from the RT-PCR reads with MiXCR, one row per CDR3 protein. This table has some 2,400 distinct CDR3 sequences, around four fifths appearing once. Comment on this clonotype: What it binds is unknown.

The receptor was derived from a woman under 30 who received the yellow fever vaccine. Sequenced here: T cells from blood (PBMCs), unsorted or a sorted subset (not recorded which), sampled before or after yellow fever vaccination (not recorded which).

In DNA, the CDR3 is TGCGCCAGCAGCCAAGCGGATGGGGGGTGGCCCCAGCATTTT. Its translation is CASSQADGGWPQHF. The V and J genes are TRBV4-1 and TRBJ1-5, with a possible D match to TRBD1 (5 bases). The CDR3 covers 14 residues. The germline V and J ends were trimmed by 1 base and 9 bases, with 13 bases remaining between them. The germline V gene has CDR1 MGHRA and CDR2 YSYEKL.